The next 10 T cell receptor beta chains were all read from a single sample in a study of T cells after yellow fever vaccination (dated by TCRdb to about 2019). Reading the label with the study, this specimen's treatment or condition is: live attenuated yellow fever vaccine strain. The library was generated by 5' RACE. Sequenced using an Illumina HiSeq 2500. Through fastp at Q25 and MiXCR, TCRdb rebuilt clones from the public reads, retaining in-frame beta chains. CDR3 protein duplicates are merged, each entry listing the most common genes and DNA. The sample table holds more than 90,000 distinct CDR3 sequences, of which roughly 7.9% were seen once. The ten largest clonotypes hold more than 2.5% of the sample. The starting material was CD4+ T cells sorted from PBMCs, obtained roughly 47 days after the first yellow fever vaccination. The receptors were gathered from a man aged 18 to 29 who received the YFV17D yellow fever vaccine.

This clonotype was picked up many times. At one end the junction does not follow the germline gene, possibly because of a read error. V gene TRBV10-3 combines with J gene TRBJ2-2, with D possibly matching TRBD2 (6 bases). Germline V gene data show CDR1 as ENHRY and CDR2 as SYGVKD. This CDR3 has 15 amino acids. CDR3 nucleotide sequence: TGTGCCAGCAGTCGGGACTTACTGAACACCGGGGAGCTGTTTTTT. It is translated as CASSRDLLNTGELFF.

In this sample, this clonotype turned up a few times. The rearrangement links TRBV13 to TRBJ1-5; D unresolved. Germline V CDR1 and CDR2: PRHDT, FYEKMQ (reference sequence). The V and J ends lost 2 bases and 1 base respectively, with 3 bases between them. This CDR3 has 13 amino acids. The chain's CDR3 is CASSLQSNQPQHF. The DNA for the CDR3 is TGTGCCAGCAGCTTACAAAGCAATCAGCCCCAGCATTTT.

This clonotype was seen repeatedly, ten times or more. The chain uses TRBV7-9 and TRBJ2-1, with a possible D match to TRBD2 (6 bases). This CDR3 is 14 amino acids long. Germline V gives CDR1 SEHNR, CDR2 FQNEAQ (reference sequence). With 2 bases removed from V and 10 bases from J, the gap between germline ends came to 15 bases. The CDR3 region is CASSLRNGGGEQFF. CDR3 in DNA: TGTGCCAGCAGCTTAAGGAACGGTGGGGGGGAGCAGTTCTTC.

Remarks on this clonotype: Being one base from a much bigger clone, this may be a read error. The rearrangement joins TRBV29-1 to TRBJ2-1, with D possibly called TRBD1 or TRBD2 (5 bases each). This CDR3 contains 13 residues. Germline V gene data show CDR1 as SQVTM and CDR2 as ANQGSEA. The V end lost 3 bases, the J end lost 7 bases, and 13 bases lay between the germline ends. In DNA, the CDR3 is TGCAGCGTTGACGAGTCGGGACGAAATGAGCAGTTCTTC. It yields the protein CSVDESGRNEQFF.

Many counts were recorded for this clonotype. V gene TRBV6-4 combines with J gene TRBJ2-7, with 7 bases aligning to TRBD1. Germline V gene sequence: CDR1 MRHNA, CDR2 SNTAGT. The CDR3 contains 16 residues. Trimming at V came to 2 bases and at J to 2 bases, leaving 9 bases not matched to a gene. For the CDR3, the DNA is TGTGCCAGCAGTGACGGAAAAGACAGGGATCCCTACGAGCAGTACGTC. It is translated as CASSDGKDRDPYEQYV.

This clonotype has a count of ten or more. The chain links TRBV5-8 to TRBJ1-5; the D gene is possibly TRBD1 (5 bases). Germline CDR1 reads SGHTS; CDR2 reads YDEGEE. The CDR3 loop spans 16 amino acids. V gave up 2 bases and J gave up 2 bases, with 14 bases separating them. As DNA, the CDR3 is TGTGCCAGCAGCTTATGGGCAGGGATAGGCAATCAGCCCCAGCATTTT. This encodes CASSLWAGIGNQPQHF.

This clonotype was detected many times. The chain is built from TRBV15 and TRBJ1-5, with no clear D. This CDR3 has 12 residues. The V and J ends lost 6 bases and 6 bases respectively, with 9 bases between them. Germline V gives CDR1 LNHNV, CDR2 YYDKDF (reference sequence). CDR3 DNA sequence: TGTGCCACCAGAGGGTCTGGTCAGCCCCAGCATTTT. Translating it yields CATRGSGQPQHF.

In this sample, this clonotype turned up many times. The chain uses TRBV12-3 or TRBV12-4 and TRBJ1-1, with TRBD1 identical over 7 bases. The V segment lost 6 bases and the J segment 0 bases; nucleotides outside the gene matches: 4. The CDR3 length is 14 residues. CDR3 nucleotide sequence: TGTGCCAGCAGGCCGGGACAGTTGAACACTGAAGCTTTCTTT. As protein: CASRPGQLNTEAFF.

This clonotype was seen at least ten times. The rearrangement joins TRBV11-1 to TRBJ2-7; the D gene is possibly TRBD2 (5 bases). CDR3 length: 15 residues. The V end was cut by 2 bases, the J end by 0 bases, with 11 bases between. CDR1 is SGHAT and CDR2 is FQDESV in the germline V gene (reference sequence). The CDR3 region is CASSLSRRSSYEQYF. The DNA for the CDR3 is TGTGCCAGCAGCTTAAGTAGGAGGAGCTCCTACGAGCAGTACTTC.

This clonotype was recorded at least ten times. The V call is TRBV20-1, the J call TRBJ2-1; 13 bases are shared with TRBD2. CDR3 length: 15 residues. Germline V gives CDR1 DFQATT, CDR2 SNEGSKA (reference sequence). The trim removed 5 bases at V and 6 bases at J, leaving 7 bases unmatched. The CDR3 reads CSAPQTSGGFNEQFF. DNA for the CDR3: TGCAGTGCTCCCCAGACTAGCGGGGGGTTCAATGAGCAGTTCTTC.